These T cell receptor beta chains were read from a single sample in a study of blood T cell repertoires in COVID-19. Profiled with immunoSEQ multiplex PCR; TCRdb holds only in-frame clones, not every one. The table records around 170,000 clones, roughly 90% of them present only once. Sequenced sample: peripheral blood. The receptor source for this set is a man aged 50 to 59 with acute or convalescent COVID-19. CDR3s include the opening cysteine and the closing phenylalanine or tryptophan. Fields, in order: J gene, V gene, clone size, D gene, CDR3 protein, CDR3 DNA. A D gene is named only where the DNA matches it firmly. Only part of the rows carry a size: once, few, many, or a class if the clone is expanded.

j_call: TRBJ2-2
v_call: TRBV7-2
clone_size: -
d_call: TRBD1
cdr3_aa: CASSPRERGLGGELFF
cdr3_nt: TGTGCCAGCAGCCCTAGGGAAAGGGGGCTGGGCGGGGAGCTGTTTTTT

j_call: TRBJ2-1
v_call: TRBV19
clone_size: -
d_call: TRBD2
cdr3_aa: CASSWAGVHNEQFF
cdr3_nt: TGTGCCAGTAGTTGGGCGGGGGTCCACAATGAGCAGTTCTTC

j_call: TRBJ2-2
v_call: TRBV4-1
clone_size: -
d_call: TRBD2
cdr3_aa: CASTTYLAGGNLAITGELFF
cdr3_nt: TGCGCCAGCACCACCTATTTAGCGGGGGGCAACCTGGCCATCACCGGGGAGCTGTTTTTT

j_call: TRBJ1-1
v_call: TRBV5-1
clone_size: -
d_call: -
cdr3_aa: CASSLISEPVAEAFF
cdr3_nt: TGCGCCAGCAGCTTGATTTCGGAGCCGGTGGCTGAAGCTTTCTTT

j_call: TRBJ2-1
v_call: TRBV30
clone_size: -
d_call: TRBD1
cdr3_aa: CALGQGYNEQFF
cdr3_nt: TGTGCCCTAGGACAGGGCTACAATGAGCAGTTCTTC

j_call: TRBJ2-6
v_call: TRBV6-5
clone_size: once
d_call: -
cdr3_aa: CASSPAVSGANVLTF
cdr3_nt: TGTGCCAGCAGTCCAGCGGTCTCTGGGGCCAACGTCCTGACTTTC

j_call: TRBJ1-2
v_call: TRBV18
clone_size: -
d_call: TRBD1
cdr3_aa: CASSPSEGAGGYTF
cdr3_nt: TGTGCCAGCTCACCAAGCGAGGGGGCCGGTGGCTACACCTTC

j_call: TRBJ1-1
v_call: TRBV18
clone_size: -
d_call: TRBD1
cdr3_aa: CASSGTGMNTEAFF
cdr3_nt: TGTGCCAGCTCGGGGACAGGGATGAACACTGAAGCTTTCTTT

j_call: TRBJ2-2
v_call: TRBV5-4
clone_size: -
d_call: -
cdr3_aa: CASSLNGGTGELFF
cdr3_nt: TGTGCCAGCAGCTTGAACGGGGGCACCGGGGAGCTGTTTTTT

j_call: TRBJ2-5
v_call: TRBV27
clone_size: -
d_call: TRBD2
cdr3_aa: CASRQTLAGGQMRETQYF
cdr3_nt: TGTGCCAGCAGGCAAACGCTAGCGGGGGGTCAAATGAGAGAGACCCAGTACTTC

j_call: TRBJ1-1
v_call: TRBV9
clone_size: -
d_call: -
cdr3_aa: CASSVGVGGFNTEAFF
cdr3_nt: TGTGCCAGCAGCGTAGGGGTGGGGGGATTTAACACTGAAGCTTTCTTT

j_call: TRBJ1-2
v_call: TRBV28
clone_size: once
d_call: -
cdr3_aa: CASTIGRGSIYGYTF
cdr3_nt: TGTGCCAGCACCATTGGTCGAGGGAGTATCTATGGCTACACCTTC

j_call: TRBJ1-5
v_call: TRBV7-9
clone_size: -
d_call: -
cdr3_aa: CASSMLNQPQHF
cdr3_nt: TGTGCCAGCAGCATGTTAAATCAGCCCCAGCATTTT

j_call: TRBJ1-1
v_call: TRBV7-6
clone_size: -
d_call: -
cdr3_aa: CASSKQGSFLNTEAFF
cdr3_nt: TGTGCCAGCAGCAAACAGGGCTCTTTCTTGAACACTGAAGCTTTCTTT

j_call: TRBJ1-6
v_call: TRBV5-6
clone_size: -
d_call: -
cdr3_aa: CASSLGPGRASSYNSPLHF
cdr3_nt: TGTGCCAGCAGCTTGGGGCCTGGCAGGGCTAGCTCCTATAATTCACCCCTCCACTTT

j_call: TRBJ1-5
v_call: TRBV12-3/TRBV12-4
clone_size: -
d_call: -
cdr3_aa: CASSLGGGQPQHF
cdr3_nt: TGTGCCAGCAGTTTGGGGGGGGGTCAGCCCCAGCATTTT

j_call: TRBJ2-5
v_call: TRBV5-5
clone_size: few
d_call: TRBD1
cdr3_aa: CASSPGDREETQYF
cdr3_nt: TGTGCCAGCAGCCCCGGGGACAGGGAAGAGACCCAGTACTTC

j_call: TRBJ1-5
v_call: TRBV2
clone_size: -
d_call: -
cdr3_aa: CASYRGTKGQPQHF
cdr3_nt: TGTGCCAGCTATAGAGGGACTAAGGGACAGCCCCAGCATTTT

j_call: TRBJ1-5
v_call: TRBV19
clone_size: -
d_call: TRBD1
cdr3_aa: CASRVGTGDIEIGQPQHF
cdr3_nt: TGTGCCAGTAGGGTCGGGACAGGGGATATAGAGATAGGTCAGCCCCAGCATTTT

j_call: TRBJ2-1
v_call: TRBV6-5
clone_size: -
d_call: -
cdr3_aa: CASSYVGQYNEQFF
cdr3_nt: TGTGCCAGCAGTTACGTCGGACAGTACAATGAGCAGTTCTTC

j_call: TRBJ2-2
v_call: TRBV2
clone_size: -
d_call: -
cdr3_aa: CASSMTGNTGELFF
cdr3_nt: TGTGCCAGCAGCATGACAGGGAACACCGGGGAGCTGTTTTTT

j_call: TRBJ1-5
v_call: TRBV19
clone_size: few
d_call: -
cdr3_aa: CASSLDGQTPNQPQHF
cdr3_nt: TGTGCCAGTAGTCTAGATGGACAGACTCCCAATCAGCCCCAGCATTTT

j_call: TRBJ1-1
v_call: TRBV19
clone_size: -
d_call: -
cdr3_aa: CASQGGSYRNTEAFF
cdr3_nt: TGTGCCAGTCAGGGAGGTAGTTATCGAAACACTGAAGCTTTCTTT

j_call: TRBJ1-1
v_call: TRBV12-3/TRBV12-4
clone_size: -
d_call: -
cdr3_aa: CASSLSYTEAFF
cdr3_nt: TGTGCCAGCAGTTTAAGCTATACTGAAGCTTTCTTT

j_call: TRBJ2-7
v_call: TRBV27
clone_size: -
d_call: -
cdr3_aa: CASSLTSSYEQYF
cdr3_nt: TGTGCCAGCAGTTTAACTAGCTCCTACGAGCAGTACTTC

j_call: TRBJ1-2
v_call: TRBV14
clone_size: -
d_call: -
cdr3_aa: CASSLRQYGYTF
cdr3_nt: TGTGCCAGCAGCCTCAGACAGTATGGCTACACCTTC